The clone carrying this T cell receptor beta chain was counted only a few times. The source of the sample is a study of cytomegalovirus exposure and HLA in healthy donors. The data were produced by immunoSEQ multiplex PCR, yet TCRdb's version contains in-frame clones alone and is incomplete. Of roughly 150,000 clones listed, 70% to 85% were seen once; the top ten hold roughly 27%. This CDR3 has 16 residues. The germline CDR1 and CDR2 sequences are SGHTA and FQGNSA. Germline trimming cut 3 bases from V and 7 bases from J; bases unmatched to any gene: 7. This chain links TRBV7-2 with TRBJ1-6; 9 bases line up with TRBD1. This TCR was recovered from a man aged 25-45 years in good health and CMV-seropositive. The sample was PBMCs. In DNA, the CDR3 is TGTGCCAGCAGCTTTAGAACCGGGACAGGGAATTCACCCCTCCACTTT. Its protein is CASSFRTGTGNSPLHF.